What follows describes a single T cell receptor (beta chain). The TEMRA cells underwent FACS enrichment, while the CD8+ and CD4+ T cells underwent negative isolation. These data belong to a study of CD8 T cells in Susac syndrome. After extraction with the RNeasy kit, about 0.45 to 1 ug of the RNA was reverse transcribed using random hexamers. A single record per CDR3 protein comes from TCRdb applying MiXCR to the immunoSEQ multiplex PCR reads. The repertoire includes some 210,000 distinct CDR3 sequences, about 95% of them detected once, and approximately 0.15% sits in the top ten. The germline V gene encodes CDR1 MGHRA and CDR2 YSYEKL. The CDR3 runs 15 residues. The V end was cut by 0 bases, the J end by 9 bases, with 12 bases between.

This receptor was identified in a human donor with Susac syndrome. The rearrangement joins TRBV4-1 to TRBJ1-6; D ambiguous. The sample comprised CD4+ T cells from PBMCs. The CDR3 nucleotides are TGCGCCAGCAGCCAAGATTGGGGTACTAGTTCACCCCTCCACTTT. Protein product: CASSQDWGTSSPLHF.